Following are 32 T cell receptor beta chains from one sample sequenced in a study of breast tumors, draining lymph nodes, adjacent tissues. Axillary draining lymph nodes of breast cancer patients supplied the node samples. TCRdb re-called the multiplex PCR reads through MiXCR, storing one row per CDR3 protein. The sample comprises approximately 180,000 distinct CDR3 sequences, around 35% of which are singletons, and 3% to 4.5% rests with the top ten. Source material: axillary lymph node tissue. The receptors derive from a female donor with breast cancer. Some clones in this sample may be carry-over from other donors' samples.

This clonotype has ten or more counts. In DNA, the CDR3 is TGTGCCAGCAGCGATCCGGGACAGGGGGCGTTTCTGGGTGGCAATGAGCAGTTCTTC. Translation: CASSDPGQGAFLGGNEQFF. The V call is TRBV9, the J call TRBJ2-1, with 12 bases matching TRBD1. Germline values: CDR1 SGDLS, CDR2 YYNGEE. Trimming removed 3 bases from V and 6 bases from J; junction bases left unmatched: 16. This CDR3 region has 19 residues.

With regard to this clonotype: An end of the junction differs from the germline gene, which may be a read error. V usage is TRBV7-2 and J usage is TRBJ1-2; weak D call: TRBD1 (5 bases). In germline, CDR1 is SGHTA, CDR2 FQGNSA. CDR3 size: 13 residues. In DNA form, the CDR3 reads TGTGCCAGCAGCTTAGCGGCAGGGATTGGCCACACCTTC. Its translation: CASSLAAGIGHTF.

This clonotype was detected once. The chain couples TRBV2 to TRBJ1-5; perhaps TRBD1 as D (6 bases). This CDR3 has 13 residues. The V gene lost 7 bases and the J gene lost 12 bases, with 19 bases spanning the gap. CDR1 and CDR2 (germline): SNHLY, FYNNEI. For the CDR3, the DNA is TGTGCCAGCATTAGACAGGACAATCAGTTCCAGCATTTT. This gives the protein CASIRQDNQFQHF.

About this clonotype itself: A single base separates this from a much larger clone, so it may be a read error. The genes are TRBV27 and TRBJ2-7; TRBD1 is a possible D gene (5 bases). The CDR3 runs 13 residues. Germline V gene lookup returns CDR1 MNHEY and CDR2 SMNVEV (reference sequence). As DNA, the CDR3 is TGTGCCGGCAGTCCCTCAGACAGAACAGGACAGTACTTC. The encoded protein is CAGSPSDRTGQYF.

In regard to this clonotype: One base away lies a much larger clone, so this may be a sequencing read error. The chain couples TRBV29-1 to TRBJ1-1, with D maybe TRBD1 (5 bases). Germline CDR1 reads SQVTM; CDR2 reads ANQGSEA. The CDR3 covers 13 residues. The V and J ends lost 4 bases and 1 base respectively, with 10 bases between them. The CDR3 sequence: CSVVAGTNTEAFF. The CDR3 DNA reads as TGCAGCGTTGTAGCGGGGACGAACACTGAAGCTTTCTTT.

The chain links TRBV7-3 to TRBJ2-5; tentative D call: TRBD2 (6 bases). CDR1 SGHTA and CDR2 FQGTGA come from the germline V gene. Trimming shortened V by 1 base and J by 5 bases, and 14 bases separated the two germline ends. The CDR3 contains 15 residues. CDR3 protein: CASSLNGGAGETQYF. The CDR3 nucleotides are TGTGCCAGCAGCTTAAACGGGGGTGCCGGGGAGACCCAGTACTTC.

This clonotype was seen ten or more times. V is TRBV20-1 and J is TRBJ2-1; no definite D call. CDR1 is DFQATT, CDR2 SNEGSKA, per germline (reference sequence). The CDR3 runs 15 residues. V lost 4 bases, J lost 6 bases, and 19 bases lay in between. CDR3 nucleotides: TGCAGTGCTATACCGGGCTTCCGGGCTGGCAATGAGCAGTTCTTC. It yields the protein CSAIPGFRAGNEQFF.

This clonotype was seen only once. CDR3 sequence reads: CASSVRAGGDNEQFF. CDR3 nucleotide sequence: TGTGCCAGCAGCGTGCGAGCGGGGGGTGACAATGAGCAGTTCTTC. The genes are TRBV9 and TRBJ2-1, with TRBD2 matching 9 bases. Germline V gene data show CDR1 as SGDLS and CDR2 as YYNGEE. The length of the CDR3 is 15 residues. Germline trimming cut 2 bases from V and 5 bases from J; bases unmatched to any gene: 5.

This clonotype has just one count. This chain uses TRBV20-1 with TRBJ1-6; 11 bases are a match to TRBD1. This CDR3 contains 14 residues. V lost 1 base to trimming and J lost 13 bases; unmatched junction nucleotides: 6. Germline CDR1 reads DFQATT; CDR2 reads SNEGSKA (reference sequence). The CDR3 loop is CSARVGTGGAPLHF. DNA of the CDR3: TGCAGTGCTAGAGTCGGGACAGGGGGGGCCCCCCTCCACTTT.

The CDR3 nucleotides are TGCAGTGCTAGCGACCCGAGGAACACTGAAGCTTTCTTT. It encodes CSASDPRNTEAFF. The rearrangement links TRBV20-1 to TRBJ1-1, with no clear D. The CDR3 sequence is 13 residues long. V was shortened by 3 bases and J by 1 base, with 9 bases between the two germline ends. Germline CDR1 reads DFQATT; CDR2 reads SNEGSKA (reference sequence).

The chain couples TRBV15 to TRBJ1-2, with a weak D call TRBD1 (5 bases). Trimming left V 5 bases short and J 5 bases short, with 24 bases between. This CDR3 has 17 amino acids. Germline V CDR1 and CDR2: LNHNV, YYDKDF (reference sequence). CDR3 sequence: CATSQDRGAHFGYGYTF. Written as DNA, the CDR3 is TGTGCCACCAGCCAAGATAGAGGGGCACACTTCGGATATGGCTACACCTTC.

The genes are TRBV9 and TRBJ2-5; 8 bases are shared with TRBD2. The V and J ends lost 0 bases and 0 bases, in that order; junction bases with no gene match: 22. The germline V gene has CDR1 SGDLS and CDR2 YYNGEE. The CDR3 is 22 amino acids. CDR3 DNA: TGTGCCAGCAGCGTAGAAGTCGGGCACACCGGGGGGGTAAAGATGTACCAAGAGACCCAGTACTTC. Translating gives CASSVEVGHTGGVKMYQETQYF.

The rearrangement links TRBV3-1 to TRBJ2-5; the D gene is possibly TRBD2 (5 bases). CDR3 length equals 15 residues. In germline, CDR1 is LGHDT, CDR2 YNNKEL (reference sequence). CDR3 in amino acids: CISSLDGGGQETQYF. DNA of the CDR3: TGTATCAGCAGTCTCGACGGAGGAGGTCAAGAGACCCAGTACTTC.

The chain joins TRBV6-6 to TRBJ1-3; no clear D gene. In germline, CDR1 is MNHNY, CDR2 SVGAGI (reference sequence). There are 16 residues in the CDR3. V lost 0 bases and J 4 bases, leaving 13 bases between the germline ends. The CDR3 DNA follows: TGTGCCAGCAGTTACTCCACGGAACCTGGAGGAAACACCATATATTTT. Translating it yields CASSYSTEPGGNTIYF.

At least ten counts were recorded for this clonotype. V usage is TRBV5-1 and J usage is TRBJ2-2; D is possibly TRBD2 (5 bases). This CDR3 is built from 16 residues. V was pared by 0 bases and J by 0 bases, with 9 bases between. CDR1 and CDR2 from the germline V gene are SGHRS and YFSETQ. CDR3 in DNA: TGCGCCAGCAGCTTGGAGAGGGCGGCGAACACCGGGGAGCTGTTTTTT. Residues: CASSLERAANTGELFF.

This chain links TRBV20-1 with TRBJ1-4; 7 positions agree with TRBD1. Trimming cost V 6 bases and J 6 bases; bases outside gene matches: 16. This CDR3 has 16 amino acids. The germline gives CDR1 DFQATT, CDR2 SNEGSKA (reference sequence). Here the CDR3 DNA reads TGCAGTGCGCGGGGGGGAGGGGGCAGAGATCATGAAAAACTGTTTTTT. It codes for CSARGGGGRDHEKLFF.

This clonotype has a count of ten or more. In DNA form, the CDR3 reads TGCGCCAGCAGGGACAGGCGCTCTGGGGCCAACGTCCTGACTTTC. Translating gives CASRDRRSGANVLTF. The genes are TRBV5-1 and TRBJ2-6, with 7 bases that match TRBD1. The CDR3 is 15 residues long. Trimming at V came to 5 bases and at J to 0 bases, leaving 2 bases not matched to a gene. The germline V gene encodes CDR1 SGHRS and CDR2 YFSETQ.

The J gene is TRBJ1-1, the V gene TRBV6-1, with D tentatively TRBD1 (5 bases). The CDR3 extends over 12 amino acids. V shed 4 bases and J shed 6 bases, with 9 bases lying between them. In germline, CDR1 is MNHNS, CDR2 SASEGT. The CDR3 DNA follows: TGTGCCAGCAGTGCAAGGGGATCTGAAGCTTTCTTT. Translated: CASSARGSEAFF.

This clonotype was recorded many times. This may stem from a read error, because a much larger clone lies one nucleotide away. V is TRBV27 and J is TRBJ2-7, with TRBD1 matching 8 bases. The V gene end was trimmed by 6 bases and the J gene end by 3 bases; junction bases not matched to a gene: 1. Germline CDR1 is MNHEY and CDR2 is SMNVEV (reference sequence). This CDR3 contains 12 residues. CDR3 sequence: CASSTGGYEQYF. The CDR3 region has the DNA TGTGCCAGCAGCACAGGGGGCTACGAGCAGTACTTC.

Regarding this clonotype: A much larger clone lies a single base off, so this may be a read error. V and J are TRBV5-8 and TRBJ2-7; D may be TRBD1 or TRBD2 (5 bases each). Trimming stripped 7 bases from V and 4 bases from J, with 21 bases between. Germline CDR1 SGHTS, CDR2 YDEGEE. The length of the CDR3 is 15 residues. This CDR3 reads CASGTPGPGKYEQYF. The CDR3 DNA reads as TGTGCCAGCGGAACACCGGGACCGGGTAAATACGAGCAGTACTTC.

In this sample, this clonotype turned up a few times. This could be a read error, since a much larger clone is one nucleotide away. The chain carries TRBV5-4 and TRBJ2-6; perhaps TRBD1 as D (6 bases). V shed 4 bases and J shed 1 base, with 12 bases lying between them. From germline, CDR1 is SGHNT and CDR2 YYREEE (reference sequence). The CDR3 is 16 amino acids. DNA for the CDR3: TGTGCCAGCAGCGACCTGGGGGCGTCTGGGGCCAACGTCCTGACTTTC. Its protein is CASSDLGASGANVLTF.

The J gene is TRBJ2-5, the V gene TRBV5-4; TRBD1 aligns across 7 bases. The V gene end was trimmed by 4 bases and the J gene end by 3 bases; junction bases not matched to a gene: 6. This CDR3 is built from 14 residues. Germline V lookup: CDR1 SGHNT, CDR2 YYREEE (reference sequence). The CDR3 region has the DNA TGTGCCAGCAGCGTACCGGGACAGAAAGAGACCCAGTACTTC. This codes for CASSVPGQKETQYF.

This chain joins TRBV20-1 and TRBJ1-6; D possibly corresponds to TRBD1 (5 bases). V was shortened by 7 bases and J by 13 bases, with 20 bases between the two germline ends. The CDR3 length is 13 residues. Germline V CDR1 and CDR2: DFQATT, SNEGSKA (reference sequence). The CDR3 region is CSVSGLRNPPLHF. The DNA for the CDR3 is TGCAGTGTCTCGGGGCTTAGGAATCCGCCCCTCCACTTT.

CDR3 nucleotide sequence: TGCGCCAGCAGCTCCTTGGGGGCAGAAAGTTACACCGGGGAGCTGTTTTTT. Protein sequence: CASSSLGAESYTGELFF. This chain links TRBV5-1 with TRBJ2-2; a possible D gene is TRBD1 (6 bases). Germline V gene sequence: CDR1 SGHRS, CDR2 YFSETQ. V was pared by 3 bases and J by 3 bases, with 18 bases between. The CDR3 extends over 17 amino acids.

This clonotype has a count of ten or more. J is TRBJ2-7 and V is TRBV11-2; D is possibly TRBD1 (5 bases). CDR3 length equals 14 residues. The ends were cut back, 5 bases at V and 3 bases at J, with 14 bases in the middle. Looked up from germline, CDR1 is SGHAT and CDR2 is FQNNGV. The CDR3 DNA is TGTGCCAGCAGCCCTGACAGATCCGGCTACGAGCAGTACTTC. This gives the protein CASSPDRSGYEQYF.

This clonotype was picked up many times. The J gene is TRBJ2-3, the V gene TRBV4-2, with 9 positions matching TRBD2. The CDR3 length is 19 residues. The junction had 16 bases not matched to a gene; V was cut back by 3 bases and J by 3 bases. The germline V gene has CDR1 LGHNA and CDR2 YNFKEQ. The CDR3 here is CASSHEFLRTSVGTDTQYF. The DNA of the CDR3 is TGTGCCAGCAGCCATGAATTCTTACGGACTAGCGTAGGAACAGATACGCAGTATTTT.

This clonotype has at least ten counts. The DNA of the CDR3 is TGTGCCAGCAGTTTAATTCTTAACTATGGCTACACCTTC. Its translation is CASSLILNYGYTF. The J gene is TRBJ1-2, the V gene TRBV12-3 or TRBV12-4; D not certain. V lost 2 bases to trimming and J lost 1 base, with 5 bases between them. This CDR3 spans 13 amino acids.

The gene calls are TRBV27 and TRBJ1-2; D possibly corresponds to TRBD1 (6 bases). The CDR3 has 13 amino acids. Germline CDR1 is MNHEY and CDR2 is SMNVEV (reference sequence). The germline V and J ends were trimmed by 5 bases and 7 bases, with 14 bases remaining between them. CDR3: CASSIGQGSGYTF. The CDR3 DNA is TGTGCCAGCAGTATTGGGCAGGGGTCTGGCTACACCTTC.

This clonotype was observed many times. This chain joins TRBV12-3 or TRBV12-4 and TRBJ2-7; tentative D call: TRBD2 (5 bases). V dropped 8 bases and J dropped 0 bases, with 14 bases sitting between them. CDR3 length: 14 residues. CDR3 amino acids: CASGHSGSSYEQYF. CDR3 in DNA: TGTGCCAGCGGCCACTCGGGGTCCTCCTACGAGCAGTACTTC.

CDR3 loop: CASTRDSITDTQYF. The CDR3 nucleotides are TGTGCCAGCACAAGGGACAGCATAACAGATACGCAGTATTTT. The V and J genes are TRBV9 and TRBJ2-3; 7 bases are shared with TRBD1. The germline V gene encodes CDR1 SGDLS and CDR2 YYNGEE. The CDR3 extends over 14 amino acids. The J segment lost 3 bases and the V segment lost 6 bases, leaving 7 bases of the junction unmatched.

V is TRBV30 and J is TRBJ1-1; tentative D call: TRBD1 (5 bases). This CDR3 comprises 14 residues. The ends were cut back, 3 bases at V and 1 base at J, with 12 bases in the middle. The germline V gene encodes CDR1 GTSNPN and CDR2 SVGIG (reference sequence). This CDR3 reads CAWRRQGSNTEAFF. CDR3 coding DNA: TGTGCCTGGAGAAGGCAGGGCTCGAACACTGAAGCTTTCTTT. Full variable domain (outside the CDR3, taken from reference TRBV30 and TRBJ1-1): SQTIHQWPATLVQPVGSPLSLECTVEGTSNPNLYWYRQAAGRGLQLLFYSVGIGQISSEVPQNLSASRPQDRQFILSSKKLLLSDSGFYLCAWRRQGSNTEAFFGQGTRLTVV.

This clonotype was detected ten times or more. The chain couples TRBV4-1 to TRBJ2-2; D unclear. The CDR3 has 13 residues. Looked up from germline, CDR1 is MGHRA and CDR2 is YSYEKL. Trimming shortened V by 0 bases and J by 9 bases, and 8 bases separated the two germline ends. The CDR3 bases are TGCGCCAGCAGCCAAGATGGTAGTCGGGAGCTGTTTTTT. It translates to CASSQDGSRELFF.